This TCR beta chain was sequenced during a study of response to subunit inactivated influenza vaccine. Study-level points and caveats: A suggestion made by the authors is that each seasonal influenza vaccination recruits few new T cells.

CDR1 is LGHNT and CDR2 is FRNRAP in the germline V gene. CDR3 length equals 15 residues. Trimming took off 6 bases at V and 0 bases at J, with 12 bases between the two ends. TCRdb itself ran the RT-PCR reads through MiXCR, one entry per CDR3 protein. The sample has 500,000 to 550,000 distinct CDR3 sequences; around 25% are singletons. This clonotype was counted between two and nine times. Its antigen is not known. This sample also belongs to another study, concerning T cells expressing NK-cell markers. That source notes: As the method of synthesis, 5'RACE template switching with UMIs yielded TCR beta cDNA. Dominant NKG2C+ clonotypes in six donors made up roughly 1.0-8% of CD8+ T cells.

The chain uses TRBV12-5 and TRBJ1-3, with unresolved D. This specimen consisted of CD4+ T cells sorted from PBMCs, obtained about 12 days after vaccination. The TCR was taken from a man aged 45-65 years who received an inactivated influenza vaccine. The CDR3: CASGTLSSSGNTIYF. Here the CDR3 DNA reads TGTGCTAGTGGAACCCTTAGTAGCTCTGGAAACACCATATATTTT.